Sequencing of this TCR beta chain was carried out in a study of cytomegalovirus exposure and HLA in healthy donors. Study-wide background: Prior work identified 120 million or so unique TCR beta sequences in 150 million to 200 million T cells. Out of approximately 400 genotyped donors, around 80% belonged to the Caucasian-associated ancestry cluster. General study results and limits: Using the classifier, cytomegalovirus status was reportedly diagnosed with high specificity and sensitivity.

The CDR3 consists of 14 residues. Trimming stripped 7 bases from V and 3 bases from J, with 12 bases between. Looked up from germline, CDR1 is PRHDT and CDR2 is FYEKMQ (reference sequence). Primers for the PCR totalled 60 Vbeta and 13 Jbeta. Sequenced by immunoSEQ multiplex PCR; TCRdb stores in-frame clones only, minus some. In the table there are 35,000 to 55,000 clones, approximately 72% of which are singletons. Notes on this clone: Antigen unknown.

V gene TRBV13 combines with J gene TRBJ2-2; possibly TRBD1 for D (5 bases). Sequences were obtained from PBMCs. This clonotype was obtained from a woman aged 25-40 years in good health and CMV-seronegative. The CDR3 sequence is CASNNGQYTGELFF. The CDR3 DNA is TGTGCCAGCAACAACGGACAATACACCGGGGAGCTGTTTTTT.